These T cell receptor beta chains were read from a single sample in a study of Tregs in tolerant kidney transplant recipients. Sequencing was performed with immunoSEQ multiplex PCR; in TCRdb, only in-frame clones are kept and a portion is missing. This table has several thousand clones, 34% appearing once. Their recognized antigens are unknown. The sequencing used CD8+ T cells from blood cultured with allogeneic cells, collected before the transplant. Receptor source: a human patient who received a combined kidney and bone marrow transplant. The CDR3 runs from the conserved cysteine through the conserved F or W. Each record gives: J gene, D gene, clone size, V gene, CDR3 DNA, CDR3 protein. The D gene is left open where the match is weak. A clone size is listed for some rows: how often the clone was seen (once, few, many), or a class if it is expanded.

TRBJ2-1	TRBD2	.	TRBV7-2	TGTGCCAGCAGCTTGCCAGCGGGAGGGCCAAGTGGTGAGCAGTTCTTC	CASSLPAGGPSGEQFF
TRBJ2-2	TRBD1	few	TRBV5-4	TGTGCCAGCAGCTTGGGGACAGGGAAGATGTTTTTT	CASSLGTGKMFF
TRBJ2-3	TRBD2	.	TRBV27	TGTGCCAGCAGTTTCCTTCTAGCGGAAGGCACAGATACGCAGTATTTT	CASSFLLAEGTDTQYF
TRBJ2-1	TRBD2	.	TRBV4-1	TGCGCCAGCAGCCTTAGCGGGAGAATCTACAATGAGCAGTTCTTC	CASSLSGRIYNEQFF
TRBJ2-1	TRBD2	.	TRBV6-1	TGTGCCAGCAGTAGCGGGGGGGCTCACAATGAGCAGTTCTTC	CASSSGGAHNEQFF
TRBJ2-1	.	medium-sized	TRBV4-1	TGCGCCAGCAGCCAAGTGGGTCTAGCGGAGCAGTTCTTC	CASSQVGLAEQFF
TRBJ1-1	.	few	TRBV4-1	TGCGCCAGCAGCACGTACAGGTCCCGGAACACTGAAGCTTTCTTT	CASSTYRSRNTEAFF
TRBJ2-3	.	.	TRBV7-3	TGTGCCAGCAGCCCCGACTTGCGAAGTCTGGGCACAGATACGCAGTATTTT	CASSPDLRSLGTDTQYF
TRBJ2-1	.	few	TRBV11-3	TGTGCCAGCAGCTTAGCTATAGACAATGAGCAGTTCTTC	CASSLAIDNEQFF
TRBJ1-5	.	medium-sized	TRBV2	TGTGCCAGCAGTATCGGGGTTCTGGGCAATCAGCCCCAGCATTTT	CASSIGVLGNQPQHF
TRBJ2-7	TRBD2	.	TRBV4-1	TGCGCCAGCAGCCCGGGAGGAAACTACGAGCAGTACTTC	CASSPGGNYEQYF
TRBJ2-2	TRBD1	.	TRBV7-8	TGTGCCACCCCTAGCAAGAGACAGGGTACCGGGGAGCTGTTTTTT	CATPSKRQGTGELFF
TRBJ2-2	.	once	TRBV13	TGTGCCAGCAGCCCTCCGGGGGGCGGAATCACCGGGGAGCTGTTTTTT	CASSPPGGGITGELFF
TRBJ1-5	TRBD1	few	TRBV7-9	TGTGCCAGCAGCTTGGGGACAGGGATTCATAGCAATCAGCCCCAGCATTTT	CASSLGTGIHSNQPQHF
TRBJ2-1	TRBD2	few	TRBV30	TGTGCCTGGAGTGTAGGGCTAGCGGGGTTCTACAATGAGCAGTTCTTC	CAWSVGLAGFYNEQFF
TRBJ2-1	TRBD2	few	TRBV12-5	TGTGCTAGTGGTTTGGTGGCTAGCGGGAGCCCCCAGGGTGAGCAGTTCTTC	CASGLVASGSPQGEQFF
TRBJ2-7	.	.	TRBV30	TGTGCCTGGAAATTGAGAGGTGTTGGCTACGAGCAGTACTTC	CAWKLRGVGYEQYF
TRBJ2-7	.	few	TRBV29-1	TGCAGCGTTGACCAGGGCTACGAGCAGTACTTC	CSVDQGYEQYF
TRBJ2-2	.	.	TRBV7-2	TGTGCCAGCAGCTTAGTGGGACACGCCACCGGGGAGCTGTTTTTT	CASSLVGHATGELFF
TRBJ2-5	.	few	TRBV7-2	TGTGCCAGCAGCCCAACCGGGGAGACCCAGTACTTC	CASSPTGETQYF
TRBJ2-4	.	few	TRBV4-1	TGCGCCAGCAGCCCTCGGGAGGGGGCTTACATTCAGTACTTC	CASSPREGAYIQYF
TRBJ2-3	.	few	TRBV9	TGTGCCAGCAGTGCCCCAGGGGGCACAGATACGCAGTATTTT	CASSAPGGTDTQYF
TRBJ2-7	.	few	TRBV4-3	TGCGCCAGCAGCCAGGGACTTTCCTACGAGCAGTACTTC	CASSQGLSYEQYF
TRBJ1-1	.	.	TRBV7-6	TGTGCCAGCAGCTTAGTTATTGCGGCCAGGGGCACTGAAGCTTTCTTT	CASSLVIAARGTEAFF
TRBJ2-5	.	.	TRBV4-1	TGCGCCAGCAGCCAGCGGCGGGGCCAAGAGACCCAGTACTTC	CASSQRRGQETQYF
TRBJ2-2	TRBD2	.	TRBV4-1	TGCGCCAGCAGCCAAGTGGGAGGGTACACCGGGGAGCTGTTTTTT	CASSQVGGYTGELFF
TRBJ2-1	.	.	TRBV27	TGTGCCAGCAGTTTGGTACAGGGTAGGCAGTTCTTC	CASSLVQGRQFF
TRBJ1-1	.	few	TRBV7-9	TGTGCCAGCAGCCCTATACCGGGGGGGCCGAGGGTTGAAGCTTTCTTT	CASSPIPGGPRVEAFF
TRBJ1-6	.	few	TRBV27	TGTGCCAGCAGTGTCTCCAGGGTTAATTCACCCCTCCACTTT	CASSVSRVNSPLHF
TRBJ2-5	TRBD2	medium-sized	TRBV27	TGTGCCAGCAGTTGGACGCTAGCGGGGGGGCCGGAGACCCAGTACTTC	CASSWTLAGGPETQYF
TRBJ2-3	TRBD2	.	TRBV5-1	TGCGCCAGCAGCTTGGCGGGGGGGATAATATCTGGAGATACGCAGTATTTT	CASSLAGGIISGDTQYF
TRBJ2-7	TRBD1	medium-sized	TRBV4-1	TGCGCCAGCAGCCCAGGGGGCAATTACGAGCAGTACTTC	CASSPGGNYEQYF
TRBJ2-2	.	medium-sized	TRBV11-1	TGTGCCAGCAGCTTATTCCCCCAGAACACCGGGGAGCTGTTTTTT	CASSLFPQNTGELFF
TRBJ2-5	TRBD1	.	TRBV9	TGTGCCAGCAGCGCCCGGACAGGGGGATACAAAGAGACCCAGTACTTC	CASSARTGGYKETQYF
TRBJ2-1	TRBD1	.	TRBV13	TGTGCCAGCAGGAGGACACCAGGGGGCGCCTACAATGAGCAGTTCTTC	CASRRTPGGAYNEQFF
TRBJ1-2	.	.	TRBV4-3	TGCGCCAGCAGCCAAGATATGGCGGGGTTTGGTGGCTACACCTTC	CASSQDMAGFGGYTF
TRBJ2-1	TRBD2	.	TRBV7-9	TGTGCCAGCAGCTTACCGCCGGGTAGCGGGAGGGCCATCGGCAATGAGCAGTTCTTC	CASSLPPGSGRAIGNEQFF
TRBJ2-7	TRBD2	.	TRBV10-3	TGTGCCATCAGCGAGCGGGAGGGAACCTACGAGCAGTACTTC	CAISEREGTYEQYF
TRBJ2-7	TRBD1	few	TRBV11-2	TGTGCCAGCAGCCCAACAGGGGCCGAGCAGTACTTC	CASSPTGAEQYF
TRBJ2-7	.	.	TRBV11-2	TGTGCCAGCAGCTTAGGGGAGACCTACGAGCAGTACTTC	CASSLGETYEQYF
TRBJ2-1	TRBD2	.	TRBV14	TGTGCCAGCAGCCGCCTAGCGGGAGGGCCTATCGATGAGCAGTTCTTC	CASSRLAGGPIDEQFF
TRBJ2-7	.	.	TRBV19	TGCGCCAGTAGTATAAGACAGAGCTACGAGCAGTACTTC	CASSIRQSYEQYF
TRBJ1-5	.	.	TRBV4-1	TGCGCCAGCAGCCAAGGTGAAGCACGTCGGCCCCAGCATTTT	CASSQGEARRPQHF
TRBJ2-2	.	few	TRBV19	TGTGCCACCCACCGGGACTTAAACACCGGGGAGCTGTTTTTT	CATHRDLNTGELFF
TRBJ2-5	.	few	TRBV4-1	TGCGCCAGCAGCCAAGGTGGGGGGGAGACCCAGTACTTC	CASSQGGGETQYF
TRBJ2-3	.	.	TRBV4-3	TGCGCCAGCAGCCAAGAAATAAGACTGCGGGGCAGCACAGATACGCAGTATTTT	CASSQEIRLRGSTDTQYF
TRBJ1-2	TRBD1	.	TRBV29-1	TGCAGCGTTGAAGAAACAGGGGGCTATGGCTACACCTTC	CSVEETGGYGYTF
TRBJ2-7	TRBD2	.	TRBV27	TGTGCCAGCAGTCTTCTGGGTGCGGGAGGCCCTTTCGAGCAGTACTTC	CASSLLGAGGPFEQYF
TRBJ2-1	TRBD2	.	TRBV6-1	TGTGCCATCAGTGAGATTGGACTAGCGGGCTACAATGAGCAGTTCTTC	CAISEIGLAGYNEQFF
TRBJ1-1	.	.	TRBV7-9	TGTGCCAGCAGCCAAGGTAGGGGGAGAGGGAACACTGAAGCTTTCTTT	CASSQGRGRGNTEAFF
TRBJ2-3	.	.	TRBV28	TGTGCCAGCAGTTCGCGAACCCTTTTCACAGATACGCAGTATTTT	CASSSRTLFTDTQYF
TRBJ2-1	.	few	TRBV29-1	TGCAGCGTTGAACCCCGGAGCTCCTACAATGAGCAGTTCTTC	CSVEPRSSYNEQFF
TRBJ2-3	TRBD2	once	TRBV5-1	TGCGCCAGCAGCTTACGGGAGGGGTCCAGCACAGATACGCAGTATTTT	CASSLREGSSTDTQYF
TRBJ1-4	TRBD1	medium-sized	TRBV7-2	TGTGCCAGCAGCTTGGAGCCAGGGGGCAGGGAAAAACTGTTTTTT	CASSLEPGGREKLFF